Below are 22 T cell receptor beta chains sequenced from a single sample in a study of T cells in Graves' hyperthyroidism and ophthalmopathy. Researchers took RNA transcripts and amplified the TCR beta CDR3 regions from them. During a first-round RT-PCR of the TCR CDR3, the HTBI primer set was used. TCRdb analysed the multiplex PCR reads with MiXCR anew, one entry per CDR3 protein. The data contain under 700,000 distinct CDR3 sequences, roughly a sixth of them seen just once; the ten biggest clones take up 15% to 20%. The sample was blood. These TCRs come from a woman between 18 and 30 years old with Graves' hyperthyroidism.

At least ten counts were recorded for this clonotype. The chain couples TRBV7-9 to TRBJ1-2; 8 bases match TRBD1. Germline assignment: CDR1 SEHNR and CDR2 FQNEAQ (reference sequence). There are 13 residues in the CDR3. The V segment lost 5 bases and the J segment 7 bases; nucleotides outside the gene matches: 6. The CDR3 region is CASSEGQVRGYTF. CDR3 nucleotides: TGTGCCAGCAGCGAGGGACAGGTTCGTGGCTACACCTTC.

This clonotype was observed at least ten times. The V call is TRBV10-1, the J call TRBJ1-1, with D perhaps TRBD1 (6 bases). The CDR3 sequence is 15 residues long. Germline lookup yields CDR1 WNHNN and CDR2 SYGVQD (reference sequence). Trimming left V 4 bases short and J 3 bases short, with 15 bases between. The CDR3 DNA follows: TGCGCCAGCAGTGTGCCAGGGGCATGCGACACTGAAGCTTTCTTT. Residues: CASSVPGACDTEAFF.

This sequence joins TRBV20-1 and TRBJ2-1; D not certain. This CDR3 contains 15 residues. V was shortened by 1 base and J by 0 bases, with 10 bases between the two germline ends. CDR1 and CDR2 from the germline V gene are DFQATT and SNEGSKA (reference sequence). In DNA, the CDR3 is TGCAGTGCTAGAGCGCCCCGTAGCTCCTACAATGAGCAGTTCTTC. Translation: CSARAPRSSYNEQFF.

This clonotype came up a few times. J is TRBJ1-6 and V is TRBV18; D gene unclear. V shed 3 bases and J shed 13 bases, with 22 bases lying between them. Germline assignment: CDR1 KGHSH and CDR2 LQKENI. There are 16 residues in the CDR3. CDR3 coding DNA: TGTGCCAGCTCACCCTTACACGCAACCCCCGAGGGTCCCCTCCACTTT. Protein: CASSPLHATPEGPLHF.

Points on this clonotype: A read error may be the cause here, since a much bigger clone is one base away. This chain uses TRBV20-1 with TRBJ2-7; perhaps TRBD2 as D (6 bases). CDR1 is DFQATT, CDR2 SNEGSKA, per germline (reference sequence). The CDR3 contains 12 residues. The CDR3 sequence is CGASSGRYEQYF. The CDR3 nucleotides read TGCGGTGCTAGTTCAGGGAGGTACGAGCAGTACTTC.

This clonotype was seen a handful of times. A junction end diverges from the germline sequence, so it may reflect a read error. The chain joins TRBV10-3 to TRBJ2-3; 7 positions match TRBD2. Looked up from germline, CDR1 is ENHRY and CDR2 is SYGVKD. The CDR3 is made up of 16 amino acids. Here the CDR3 DNA reads TGTGCCATCAATGAGCGGGGAACCTCTAGCACAGATACGCAGTATTTT. Translating gives CAINERGTSSTDTQYF.

CDR3 in DNA: TGCGCCAGCAGCCAAGAAACTGGCGGGGGGGCAGATACGCAGTATTTT. Protein: CASSQETGGGADTQYF. This rearrangement joins TRBV4-3 to TRBJ2-3; 9 bases match TRBD2. Germline V gene data show CDR1 as LGHNA and CDR2 as YSLEER. Unmatched junction bases numbered 5, after V lost 0 bases and J lost 4 bases. This CDR3 contains 16 residues.

Notes on this clonotype: A single base separates this from a much larger clone, so it may be a read error. The DNA of the CDR3 is TGTGCCAGCAGTACCTACGACAGGGAAACCACAGATACGCGGTATTTT. Translating it yields CASSTYDRETTDTRYF. The chain combines TRBV12-3 or TRBV12-4 with TRBJ2-3, with TRBD1 matching over 7 bases. This CDR3 contains 16 residues.

This clonotype came up a few times. The rearrangement links TRBV18 to TRBJ2-1; D is uncertain. The CDR3 is 12 residues long. Trimming cost V 1 base and J 8 bases, with 6 bases left between them. Germline V lookup: CDR1 KGHSH, CDR2 LQKENI. The CDR3 here is CASSPLNYEQFF. The CDR3, as DNA: TGTGCCAGCTCACCACTAAACTATGAGCAGTTCTTC.

V gene TRBV19 combines with J gene TRBJ2-1, with 9 bases matching TRBD1. Looked up from germline, CDR1 is LNHDA and CDR2 is SQIVND (reference sequence). The CDR3 length is 15 residues. V was pared by 7 bases and J by 8 bases, with 12 bases of the junction left unmatched. For the CDR3, the DNA is TGTGCCAGTACGGGGTGGGGGACAGGGTCCCATGAGCAGTTCTTC. The encoded protein is CASTGWGTGSHEQFF.

This clonotype was counted many times. The chain's CDR3 is CASTQREPQETQYF. The CDR3 nucleotides read TGCGCCAGCACCCAGCGGGAACCACAAGAGACCCAGTACTTC. The chain is built from TRBV10-2 and TRBJ2-5, with 7 bases lining up with TRBD2. This CDR3 is 14 amino acids long. Germline loops: CDR1 WSHSY, CDR2 SAAADI. Trimming at V came to 7 bases and at J to 2 bases, leaving 7 bases not matched to a gene.

This clonotype was observed a few times. Given a much more abundant clone one base away, this may be a read error. This likely comes from a read error, as the CDR3 has no conserved phenylalanine or tryptophan at its end. CDR3 nucleotide sequence: TGTGCCAGCAGCACACCCGGAGGGGGACATACTGAAGCTTTCCTT. This gives the protein CASSTPGGGHTEAFL. The V and J genes are TRBV7-2 and TRBJ1-1; D possibly corresponds to TRBD1 (6 bases). The CDR3 totals 15 residues. V lost 5 bases, J lost 5 bases, and 18 bases lay in between. Germline CDR1 is SGHTA and CDR2 is FQGNSA.

This sequence joins TRBV3-1 and TRBJ2-7; 10 bases fit TRBD2. The CDR3 has 19 residues. The junction had 13 bases not matched to a gene; V was cut back by 0 bases and J by 2 bases. CDR1 is LGHDT, CDR2 YNNKEL, per germline (reference sequence). The CDR3 DNA follows: TGTGCCAGCAGCCAAGAGACCCGCCCAGCGGGGGGGCTCCCCTACGAGCAGTACTTC. This codes for CASSQETRPAGGLPYEQYF.

This clonotype was observed a handful of times. The rearrangement links TRBV4-1 to TRBJ2-7; 12 bases line up with TRBD2. The V gene's germline CDR1 is MGHRA and CDR2 YSYEKL. This CDR3 has 19 amino acids. With 0 bases clipped from V and 1 base from J, the junction kept 10 bases outside the gene matches. CDR3 coding DNA: TGCGCCAGCAGCCAAGAGAGGGCTAGCGGGAGGGCAGGGTCCTACGAGCAGTACTTC. As protein: CASSQERASGRAGSYEQYF.

This clonotype was detected a few times. The chain joins TRBV4-1 to TRBJ1-2; D possibly corresponds to TRBD1 (6 bases). The CDR3 consists of 13 residues. Germline V gene sequence: CDR1 MGHRA, CDR2 YSYEKL. The ends were cut back, 0 bases at V and 8 bases at J, with 10 bases in the middle. This CDR3 is CASSQEWGGGYTF. The CDR3, as DNA: TGCGCCAGCAGCCAAGAGTGGGGGGGCGGCTACACCTTC.

There are a few counts of this clonotype. The J gene is TRBJ2-6, the V gene TRBV7-9, with a possible D match to TRBD2 (5 bases). The germline CDR1 and CDR2 sequences are SEHNR and FQNEAQ (reference sequence). This CDR3 contains 16 residues. V lost 2 bases, J lost 2 bases, and 10 bases lay in between. CDR3 sequence (DNA): TGTGCCAGCAGCTTATCGGTACTAGCTGGGGCCAACGTCCTGACTTTC. It translates to CASSLSVLAGANVLTF.

This chain uses TRBV9 with TRBJ1-1, with D possibly being TRBD1 (6 bases). This CDR3 has 14 residues. Germline values: CDR1 SGDLS, CDR2 YYNGEE. The germline V and J ends were trimmed by 3 bases and 2 bases, with 11 bases remaining between them. The CDR3 DNA reads as TGTGCCAGCAGCGCTCCAGGGGCAAACACTGAAGCTTTCTTT. Translating gives CASSAPGANTEAFF.

This clonotype was seen at least ten times. V gene TRBV6-1 combines with J gene TRBJ1-4, with TRBD1 as a possible D gene (5 bases). Germline V gene data show CDR1 as MNHNS and CDR2 as SASEGT. With 5 bases removed from V and 6 bases from J, the gap between germline ends came to 13 bases. This CDR3 contains 14 residues. This chain's CDR3 is CASSPTGLDEKLFF. The CDR3 DNA sequence: TGTGCCAGCAGTCCTACAGGATTGGATGAAAAACTGTTTTTT.

Written as DNA, the CDR3 is TGTGCCAGTAGTATGTACGGGACAGGGGGGCGGGAGCAGTTCTTC. Translated: CASSMYGTGGREQFF. The J gene is TRBJ2-1, the V gene TRBV19; 11 bases map to TRBD1. V lost 3 bases and J lost 10; bases outside the gene matches: 8. Germline V lookup: CDR1 LNHDA, CDR2 SQIVND (reference sequence). The CDR3 contains 15 residues.

In its sample, this clonotype was seen a few times. The chain combines TRBV4-1 with TRBJ2-1, with D unresolved. Per germline, CDR1 MGHRA and CDR2 YSYEKL. CDR3 length equals 13 residues. With 0 bases removed from V and 5 bases from J, the gap between germline ends came to 5 bases. CDR3 residues: CASSQEYDNEQFF. CDR3 DNA: TGCGCCAGCAGCCAAGAGTACGACAATGAGCAGTTCTTC.

The V and J genes are TRBV7-9 and TRBJ2-3; D tentatively reads TRBD1 or TRBD2 (5 bases each). This CDR3 comprises 13 residues. With 1 base removed from V and 11 bases from J, the gap between germline ends came to 13 bases. Germline CDR1 reads SEHNR; CDR2 reads FQNEAQ (reference sequence). CDR3 residues: CASSLVGEYRQYF. In nucleotides, the CDR3 is TGTGCCAGCAGCTTAGTGGGGGAGTACCGGCAGTATTTT.

This clonotype was observed a single time. This chain connects TRBV15 to TRBJ1-2, with 7 positions matching TRBD1. Germline trimming cut 0 bases from V and 3 bases from J; bases unmatched to any gene: 10. CDR1 and CDR2 (germline): LNHNV, YYDKDF (reference sequence). The CDR3 runs to 17 residues. The CDR3 region has the DNA TGTGCCACCAGCAGAGATTTTGCGCGCGGACAGGACTATGGCTACACCTTC. As protein: CATSRDFARGQDYGYTF.